This record concerns one T cell receptor (beta chain) sequence. Seattle's cohort entered during active infection and was followed longitudinally. This record comes from a study of blood T cell repertoires in COVID-19. Study-wide background: COVID-19 samples collected from the United States, Italy and Spain covered acute and convalescent phases. The cDNA or gDNA used as material had been derived from T cells, B-cell-depleted T cells, or PBMCs.

Method: immunoSEQ multiplex PCR; TCRdb's copy keeps in-frame clones and lacks some. This sample has hundreds of thousands of clones, with about 89% found just once. Germline values: CDR1 LNHDA, CDR2 SQIVND (reference sequence). The CDR3 is 15 residues long. Trimming cost V 3 bases and J 2 bases, with 14 bases left between them. The chain carries TRBV19 and TRBJ2-7; D is ambiguous. What was sequenced was peripheral blood. The clonotype was recovered from a woman aged 30 to 39 with COVID-19, enrolled during active disease. This CDR3 reads CASSIEASQTYEQYF. In DNA form, the CDR3 reads TGTGCCAGTAGTATCGAGGCCAGCCAGACCTACGAGCAGTACTTC.